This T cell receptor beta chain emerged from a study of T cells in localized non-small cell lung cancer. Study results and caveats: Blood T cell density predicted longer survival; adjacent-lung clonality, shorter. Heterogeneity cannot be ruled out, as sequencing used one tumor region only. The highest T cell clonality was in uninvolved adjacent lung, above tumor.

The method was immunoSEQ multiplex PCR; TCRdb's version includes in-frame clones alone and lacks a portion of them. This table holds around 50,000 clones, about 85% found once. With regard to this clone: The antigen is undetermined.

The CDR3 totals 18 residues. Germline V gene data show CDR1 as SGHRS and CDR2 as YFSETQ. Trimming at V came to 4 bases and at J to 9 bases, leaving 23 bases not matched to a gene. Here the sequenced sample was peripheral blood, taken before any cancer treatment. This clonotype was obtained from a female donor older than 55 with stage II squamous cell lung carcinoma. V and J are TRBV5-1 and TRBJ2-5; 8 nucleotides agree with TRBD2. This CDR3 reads CASSPSGGRGAGQGAQYF. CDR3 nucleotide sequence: TGCGCCAGCAGCCCCTCCGGGGGGCGGGGGGCCGGCCAAGGGGCCCAGTACTTC.